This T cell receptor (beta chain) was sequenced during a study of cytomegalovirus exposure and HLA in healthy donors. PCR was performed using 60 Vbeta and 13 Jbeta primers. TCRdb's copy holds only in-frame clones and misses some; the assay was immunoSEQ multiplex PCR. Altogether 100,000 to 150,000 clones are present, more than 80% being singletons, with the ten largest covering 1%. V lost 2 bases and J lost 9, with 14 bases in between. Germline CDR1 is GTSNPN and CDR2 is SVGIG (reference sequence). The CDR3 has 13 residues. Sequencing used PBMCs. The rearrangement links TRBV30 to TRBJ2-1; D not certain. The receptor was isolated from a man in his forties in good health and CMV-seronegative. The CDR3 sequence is CAWSLAETGEQFF. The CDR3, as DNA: TGTGCCTGGAGTCTGGCCGAGACTGGTGAGCAGTTCTTC.